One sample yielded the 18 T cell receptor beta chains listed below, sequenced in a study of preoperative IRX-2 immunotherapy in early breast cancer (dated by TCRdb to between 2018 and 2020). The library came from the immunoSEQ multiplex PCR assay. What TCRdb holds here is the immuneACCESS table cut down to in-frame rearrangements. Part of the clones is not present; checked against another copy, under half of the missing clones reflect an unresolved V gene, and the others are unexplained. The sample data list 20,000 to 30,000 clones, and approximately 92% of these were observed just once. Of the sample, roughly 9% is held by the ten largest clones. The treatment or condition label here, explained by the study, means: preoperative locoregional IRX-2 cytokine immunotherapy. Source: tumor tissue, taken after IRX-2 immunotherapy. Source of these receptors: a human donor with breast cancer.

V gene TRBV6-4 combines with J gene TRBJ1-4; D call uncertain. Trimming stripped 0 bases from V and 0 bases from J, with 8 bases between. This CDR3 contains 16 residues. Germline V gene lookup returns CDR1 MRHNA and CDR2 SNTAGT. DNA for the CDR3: TGTGCCAGCAGTGACTCGCGGTCAACAACTAATGAAAAACTGTTTTTT. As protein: CASSDSRSTTNEKLFF.

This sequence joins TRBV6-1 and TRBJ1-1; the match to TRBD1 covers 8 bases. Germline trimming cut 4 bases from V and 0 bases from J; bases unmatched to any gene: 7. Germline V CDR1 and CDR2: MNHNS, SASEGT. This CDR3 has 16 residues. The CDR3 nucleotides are TGTGCCAGCAGTGCCCTCACCAGGGGGCTGAACACTGAAGCTTTCTTT. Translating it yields CASSALTRGLNTEAFF.

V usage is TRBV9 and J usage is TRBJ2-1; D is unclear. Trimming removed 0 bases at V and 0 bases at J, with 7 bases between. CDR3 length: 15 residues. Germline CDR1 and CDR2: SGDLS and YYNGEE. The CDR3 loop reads CASSVGASSYNEQFF. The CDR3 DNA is TGTGCCAGCAGCGTAGGGGCGAGCTCCTACAATGAGCAGTTCTTC. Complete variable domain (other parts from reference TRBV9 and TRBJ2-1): DSGVTQTPKHLITATGQRVTLRCSPRSGDLSVYWYQQSLDQGLQFLIQYYNGEERAKGNILERFSAQQFPDLHSELNLSSLELGDSALYFCASSVGASSYNEQFFGPGTRLTVL.

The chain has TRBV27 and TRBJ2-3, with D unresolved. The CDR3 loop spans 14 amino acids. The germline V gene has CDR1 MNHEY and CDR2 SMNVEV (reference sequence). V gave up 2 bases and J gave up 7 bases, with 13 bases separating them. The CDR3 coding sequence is TGTGCCAGCAGTTTACGAGACGGCCCTCATACGCAGTATTTT. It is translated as CASSLRDGPHTQYF.

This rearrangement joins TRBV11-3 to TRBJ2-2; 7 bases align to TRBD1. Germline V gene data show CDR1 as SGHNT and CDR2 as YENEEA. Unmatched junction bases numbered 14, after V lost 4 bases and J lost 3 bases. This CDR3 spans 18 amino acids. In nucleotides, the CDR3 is TGTGCCAGCAGCTCCGCTCGAACAGGGGTTTCGGACACCGGGGAGCTGTTTTTT. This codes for CASSSARTGVSDTGELFF.

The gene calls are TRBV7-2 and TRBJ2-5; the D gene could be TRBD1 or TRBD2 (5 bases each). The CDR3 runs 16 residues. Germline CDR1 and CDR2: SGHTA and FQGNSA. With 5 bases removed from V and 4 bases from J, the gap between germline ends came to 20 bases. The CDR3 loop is CASSPRDLPLRETQYF. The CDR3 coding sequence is TGTGCCAGCAGCCCCCGGGACCTGCCCCTGAGAGAGACCCAGTACTTC. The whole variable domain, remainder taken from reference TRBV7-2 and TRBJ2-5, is GAGVSQSPSNKVTEKGKDVELRCDPISGHTALYWYRQSLGQGLEFLIYFQGNSAPDKSGLPSDRFSAERTGGSVSTLTIQRTQQEDSAVYLCASSPRDLPLRETQYFGPGTRLLVL.

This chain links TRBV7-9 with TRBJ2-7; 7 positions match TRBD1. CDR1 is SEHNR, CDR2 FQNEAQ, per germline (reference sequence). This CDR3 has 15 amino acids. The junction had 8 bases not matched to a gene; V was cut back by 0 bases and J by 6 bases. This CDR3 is CASSLAETGWSEQYF. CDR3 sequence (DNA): TGTGCCAGCAGCTTAGCGGAGACAGGGTGGAGCGAGCAGTACTTC.

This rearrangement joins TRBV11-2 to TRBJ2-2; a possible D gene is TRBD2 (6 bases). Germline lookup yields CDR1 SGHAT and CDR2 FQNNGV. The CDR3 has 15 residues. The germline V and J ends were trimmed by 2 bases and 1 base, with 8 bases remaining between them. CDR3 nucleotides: TGTGCCAGCAGCTTAACGGGGGAGAACACCGGGGAGCTGTTTTTT. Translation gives CASSLTGENTGELFF. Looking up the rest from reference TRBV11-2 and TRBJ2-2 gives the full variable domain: EAGVAQSPRYKIIEKRQSVAFWCNPISGHATLYWYQQILGQGPKLLIQFQNNGVVDDSQLPKDRFSAERLKGVDSTLKIQPAKLEDSAVYLCASSLTGENTGELFFGEGSRLTVL.

The CDR3 loop reads CASSMIDSINEKLFF. CDR3 bases: TGTGCCAGTAGTATGATAGACAGCATTAATGAAAAACTGTTTTTT. The chain employs TRBV19 and TRBJ1-4; D may be TRBD1 (5 bases). The ends were cut back, 3 bases at V and 4 bases at J, with 12 bases in the middle. CDR3 length: 15 amino acids. Germline V gene sequence: CDR1 LNHDA, CDR2 SQIVND (reference sequence).

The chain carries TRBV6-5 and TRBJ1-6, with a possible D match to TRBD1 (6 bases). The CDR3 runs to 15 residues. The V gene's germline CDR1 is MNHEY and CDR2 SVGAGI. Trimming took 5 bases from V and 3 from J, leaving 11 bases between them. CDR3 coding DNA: TGTGCCAGCAGTCGGACAGCCCTCTATAATTCACCCCTCCACTTT. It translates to CASSRTALYNSPLHF.

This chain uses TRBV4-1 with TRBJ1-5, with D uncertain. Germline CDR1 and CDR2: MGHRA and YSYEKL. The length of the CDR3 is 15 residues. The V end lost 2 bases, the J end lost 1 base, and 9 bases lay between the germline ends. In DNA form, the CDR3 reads TGCGCCAGCAGCCAACTACTTCTGAGCAATCAGCCCCAGCATTTT. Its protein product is CASSQLLLSNQPQHF.

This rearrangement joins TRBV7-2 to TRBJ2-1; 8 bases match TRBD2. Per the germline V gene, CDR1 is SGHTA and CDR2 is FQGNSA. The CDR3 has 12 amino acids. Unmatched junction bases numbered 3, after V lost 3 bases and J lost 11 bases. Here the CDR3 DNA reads TGTGCCAGCAGCTTCACGGGAGGGAAGCAGTTCTTC. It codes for CASSFTGGKQFF.

The CDR3 sequence: CASTPEEGVLTDTQYF. The CDR3, as DNA: TGTGCCAGCACCCCGGAGGAGGGCGTTCTAACAGATACGCAGTATTTT. V and J are TRBV16 and TRBJ2-3; D may be TRBD2 (6 bases). V gave up 7 bases and J gave up 3 bases, with 20 bases separating them. The CDR3 spans 16 residues. CDR1 and CDR2 (germline): KGHSY, FQNENV.

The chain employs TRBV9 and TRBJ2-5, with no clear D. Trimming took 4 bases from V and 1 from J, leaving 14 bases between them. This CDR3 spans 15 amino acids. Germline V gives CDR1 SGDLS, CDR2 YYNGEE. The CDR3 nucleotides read TGTGCCAGCAGCCCCTCCGCAGGCTCCCAAGAGACCCAGTACTTC. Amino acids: CASSPSAGSQETQYF.

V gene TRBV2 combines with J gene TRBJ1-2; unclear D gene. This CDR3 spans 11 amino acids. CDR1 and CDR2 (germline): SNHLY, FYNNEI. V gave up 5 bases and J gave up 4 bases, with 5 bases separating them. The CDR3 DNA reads TGTGCCAGCAGTCGGGCCTATGGCTACACCTTC. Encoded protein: CASSRAYGYTF.

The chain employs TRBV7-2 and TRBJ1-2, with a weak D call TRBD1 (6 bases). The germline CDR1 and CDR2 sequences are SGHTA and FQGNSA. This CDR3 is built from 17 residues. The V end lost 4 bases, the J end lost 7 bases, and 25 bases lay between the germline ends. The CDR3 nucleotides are TGTGCCAGCAGCTCGACGGCAGGGGCTCAAGCTTCGGGTGGCTACACCTTC. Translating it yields CASSSTAGAQASGGYTF.

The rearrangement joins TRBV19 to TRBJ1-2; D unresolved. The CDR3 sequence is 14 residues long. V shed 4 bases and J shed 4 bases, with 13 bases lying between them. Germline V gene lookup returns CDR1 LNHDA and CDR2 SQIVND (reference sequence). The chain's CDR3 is CASSTYAVPYGYTF. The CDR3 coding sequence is TGTGCCAGTAGTACGTACGCCGTCCCCTATGGCTACACCTTC.

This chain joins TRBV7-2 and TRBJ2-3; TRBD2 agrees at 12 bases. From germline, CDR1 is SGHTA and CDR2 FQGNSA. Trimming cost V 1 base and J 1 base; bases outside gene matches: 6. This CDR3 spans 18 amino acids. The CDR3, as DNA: TGTGCCAGCAGCTTAGTAGCGTCTAGCGGGGGGGGCACAGATACGCAGTATTTT. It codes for CASSLVASSGGGTDTQYF.